Sequencing of this TCR beta chain was carried out in a study of cytomegalovirus exposure and HLA in healthy donors. The study ran its PCR with 60 Vbeta and 13 Jbeta primers. Data came from immunoSEQ multiplex PCR; TCRdb stores just in-frame clones and leaves some out. The sample carries 100,000 to 150,000 clones, 81% recorded once. Germline CDR1 LNHNV, CDR2 YYDKDF (reference sequence). The CDR3 consists of 14 residues. With V trimmed by 5 bases and J by 9 bases, 10 bases remained unmatched. Sequencing was done on a sample of PBMCs. The clonotype was recovered from a man between 18 and 35 years old in good health and CMV-seronegative. The rearrangement links TRBV15 to TRBJ1-5; 7 nucleotides match TRBD1. The CDR3 region has the DNA TGTGCCACCAGCTTTAGACAGGGATTACGGCCCCAGCATTTT. Amino acid sequence: CATSFRQGLRPQHF.